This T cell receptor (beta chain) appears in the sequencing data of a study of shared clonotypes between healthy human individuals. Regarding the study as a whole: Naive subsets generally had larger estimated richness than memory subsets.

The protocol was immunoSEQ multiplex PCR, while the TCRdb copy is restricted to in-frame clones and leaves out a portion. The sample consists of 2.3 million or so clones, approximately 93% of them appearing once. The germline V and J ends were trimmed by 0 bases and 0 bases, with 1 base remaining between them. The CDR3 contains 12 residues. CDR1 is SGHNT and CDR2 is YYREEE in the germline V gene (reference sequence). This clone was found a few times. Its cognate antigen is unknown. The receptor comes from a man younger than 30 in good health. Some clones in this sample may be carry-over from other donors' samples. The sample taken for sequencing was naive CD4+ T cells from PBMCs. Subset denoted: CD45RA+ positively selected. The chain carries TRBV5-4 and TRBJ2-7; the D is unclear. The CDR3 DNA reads TGTGCCAGCAGCTTGGTCTCCTACGAGCAGTACTTC. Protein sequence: CASSLVSYEQYF.